A single sample gave rise to the 16 T cell receptor beta chains below, sequenced in a study of blood T cell repertoires in COVID-19. Data came from immunoSEQ multiplex PCR; TCRdb stores just in-frame clones and leaves some out. Of more than 150,000 clones in the sample, roughly 76% were seen once. Material for sequencing was peripheral blood. These receptors were collected from a woman of 80 years or more with COVID-19, enrolled during active disease.

The chain recombines TRBV4-3 with TRBJ2-3; TRBD1 might be the D (6 bases). Per the germline V gene, CDR1 is LGHNA and CDR2 is YSLEER. V lost 5 bases and J 5 bases, leaving 14 bases between the germline ends. The CDR3 contains 14 residues. The CDR3 bases are TGCGCCAGCAGCGCGAGTCGAGGGGGAGATACGCAGTATTTT. Residues: CASSASRGGDTQYF.

The chain uses TRBV19 and TRBJ1-2; 7 bases match TRBD1. Germline V CDR1 and CDR2: LNHDA, SQIVND (reference sequence). V lost 5 bases, J lost 5 bases, and 8 bases stayed unmatched. This CDR3 has 14 residues. CDR3 amino acids: CASSPGGQTYGYTF. In nucleotides, the CDR3 is TGTGCCAGTAGTCCCGGGGGACAGACGTATGGCTACACCTTC.

J is TRBJ2-7 and V is TRBV14; tentative D call: TRBD2 (5 bases). Looked up from germline, CDR1 is SGHDN and CDR2 is FVKESK. Trimming removed 1 base at V and 6 bases at J, with 16 bases between. The CDR3 has 15 amino acids. CDR3 residues: CASSQGVVGVSEQYF. CDR3 coding DNA: TGTGCCAGCAGCCAAGGGGTGGTCGGGGTAAGCGAGCAGTACTTC.

This clone appeared once. The chain couples TRBV28 to TRBJ2-1, with TRBD2 matching 8 bases. There are 16 residues in the CDR3. Germline trimming cut 3 bases from V and 7 bases from J; bases unmatched to any gene: 11. Germline CDR1 is MDHEN and CDR2 is SYDVKM. CDR3 loop: CASSFPGLGARNEQFF. The DNA of the CDR3 is TGTGCCAGCAGTTTTCCGGGACTAGGGGCAAGGAATGAGCAGTTCTTC.

The V gene is TRBV30, the J gene TRBJ1-5; D may be TRBD1 (5 bases). The CDR3 spans 12 residues. Germline-derived CDR1 and CDR2 are GTSNPN and SVGIG (reference sequence). V lost 5 bases and J 2 bases, leaving 7 bases between the germline ends. The CDR3 DNA reads TGTGCCTGGTCCAGGGGCAATCAGCCCCAGCATTTT. It translates to CAWSRGNQPQHF.

This clone was observed a few times. The chain uses TRBV7-9 and TRBJ1-5; TRBD1 agrees at 8 bases. Germline lookup yields CDR1 SEHNR and CDR2 FQNEAQ (reference sequence). With V trimmed by 5 bases and J by 4 bases, 7 bases remained unmatched. The CDR3 is 15 residues long. For the CDR3, the DNA is TGTGCCAGCAGCCGCGGGACAGGCCCTAATCAGCCCCAGCATTTT. Its translation is CASSRGTGPNQPQHF.

The chain uses TRBV28 and TRBJ2-7, with D maybe TRBD1 (5 bases). The V and J ends lost 2 bases and 2 bases respectively, with 13 bases between them. This CDR3 spans 15 amino acids. Looked up from germline, CDR1 is MDHEN and CDR2 is SYDVKM. The CDR3 nucleotides are TGTGCCAGCAGTTTAGTTAATAGGGGAACCTACGAGCAGTACTTC. Translation gives CASSLVNRGTYEQYF.

The chain uses TRBV30 and TRBJ2-1; 11 bases map to TRBD1. V trimming: 3 bases; J trimming: 5 bases; junction bases outside the gene matches: 9. The CDR3 runs to 16 residues. CDR1 and CDR2 from the germline V gene are GTSNPN and SVGIG (reference sequence). The CDR3 DNA is TGTGCCTGGAGGGCCTGGGACAGGGGGATCAACAATGAGCAGTTCTTC. It codes for CAWRAWDRGINNEQFF.

The gene calls are TRBV11-3 and TRBJ2-7, with 7 bases identical to TRBD1. The CDR3 extends over 13 amino acids. Losses at the gene ends were 5 bases for V and 3 bases for J; bases not matched to a gene: 4. Germline CDR1 SGHNT, CDR2 YENEEA. The CDR3 reads CASSPGTDYEQYF. CDR3 DNA sequence: TGTGCCAGCAGCCCCGGGACAGACTACGAGCAGTACTTC.

The chain carries TRBV7-3 and TRBJ2-2; D uncertain. V dropped 5 bases and J dropped 6 bases, with 10 bases sitting between them. Germline assignment: CDR1 SGHTA and CDR2 FQGTGA. This CDR3 is 13 amino acids long. As DNA, the CDR3 is TGTGCCAGCAGCCACGACTGGCCCGGGGAGCTGTTTTTT. Translating gives CASSHDWPGELFF.

This clone was seen a single time. This rearrangement joins TRBV2 to TRBJ1-2; tentative D call: TRBD1 (5 bases). CDR3 length: 12 amino acids. CDR1 and CDR2 from the germline V gene are SNHLY and FYNNEI. Deletions cut 7 bases from V and 12 bases from J, with 18 bases between. The CDR3 reads CASTLSQTGDTF. DNA of the CDR3: TGTGCCAGCACCCTCAGCCAGACGGGGGACACCTTC.

This clone was found a few times. V and J are TRBV14 and TRBJ2-1; TRBD2 agrees at 12 bases. Germline CDR1 reads SGHDN; CDR2 reads FVKESK. This CDR3 has 20 amino acids. The ends lost 6 bases at V and 8 bases at J; junction bases unmatched: 23. The CDR3 region has the DNA TGTGCCAGCAGACCGATCGAGTGGGCTAGCGGGAGGGCCTTGTCCTATGAGCAGTTCTTC. This sequence encodes CASRPIEWASGRALSYEQFF.

The chain couples TRBV19 to TRBJ1-1; no clear D. V lost 6 bases and J lost 0, with 8 bases in between. The CDR3 contains 13 residues. Germline V lookup: CDR1 LNHDA, CDR2 SQIVND (reference sequence). The CDR3 is CASRLQMNTEAFF. For the CDR3, the DNA is TGTGCCAGTAGGCTACAGATGAACACTGAAGCTTTCTTT.

The gene calls are TRBV10-3 and TRBJ2-7; no definite D call. Germline V gives CDR1 ENHRY, CDR2 SYGVKD. V was pared by 1 base and J by 0 bases, with 7 bases between. The CDR3 extends over 14 amino acids. CDR3 nucleotides: TGTGCCATCAGTGAGTTCCCCGTCTCCTACGAGCAGTACTTC. The encoded protein is CAISEFPVSYEQYF.

The chain links TRBV6-5 to TRBJ2-7; possible D gene TRBD2, 6 bases. The CDR3 has 14 residues. CDR1 and CDR2 from the germline V gene are MNHEY and SVGAGI. The ends were cut back, 2 bases at V and 1 base at J, with 9 bases in the middle. The CDR3: CASSYVEGSYEQYF. The CDR3 DNA is TGTGCCAGCAGTTACGTGGAGGGGTCCTACGAGCAGTACTTC.

The V call is TRBV29-1, the J call TRBJ1-1; TRBD1 matches at 9 bases. This CDR3 is 13 amino acids long. The ends lost 7 bases at V and 1 base at J; junction bases unmatched: 4. Per germline, CDR1 SQVTM and CDR2 ANQGSEA. The CDR3 protein is CSGGTGTNTEAFF. In DNA, the CDR3 is TGCAGCGGGGGGACAGGGACGAACACTGAAGCTTTCTTT.